This TCR beta chain emerged from a study of early T cells in non-severe SARS-CoV-2 infection. In the study overall: It was bulk RNA from unsorted whole blood that was sequenced, and the chains were unpaired. Whole-study findings and limits: There was a bias toward anti-spike CD8 responses in VDJdb matching, which missed private and CD4 specificities.

Details on this clonotype: What it binds is not known.

Individual cDNA molecules were tagged with unique molecular identifiers, the study reported. TCRdb recomputed calls from the 5' RACE reads with MiXCR, one row per CDR3 protein. The data show just under 90,000 distinct CDR3 sequences, 14% seen once. Germline loops: CDR1 SQVTM, CDR2 ANQGSEA. This CDR3 region has 15 residues. V was clipped by 5 bases and J by 6 bases; unmatched bases: 12. Sequencing was done on a sample of whole blood. This rearrangement joins TRBV29-1 to TRBJ1-1; 10 bases are a match to TRBD1. The receptor comes from an adult who was a healthcare worker with PCR-confirmed SARS-CoV-2 infection or an uninfected control (not recorded which). For the CDR3, the DNA is TGCAGCGTTAGAGGGCTGCTAGGGACAGGGGCTGAAGCTTTCTTT. Translation gives CSVRGLLGTGAEAFF.